Sequencing of this T cell receptor beta chain was carried out in a study of graft-versus-host responses after intestinal transplantation. In the study overall: In this cohort, recipients had multivisceral, liver-intestinal, or isolated intestinal transplants. Anti-thymocyte globulin served as induction for all recipients, who then took tacrolimus and steroids for about 3 years.

As regards this clone: Its antigen remains unidentified.

Assay used: immunoSEQ multiplex PCR; TCRdb lists only in-frame clones, some missing. The data show 100,000 to 120,000 clones, 93% seen once. Whole-study findings and limits: The recipient marrow held GvH clones, and some of them showed up first in ileum or blood. Individuals carrying graft-donor T cell macrochimerism showed high graft-versus-host to host-versus-graft clonal ratios in allografts.

The CDR3 spans 16 residues. V trimming: 2 bases; J trimming: 0 bases; junction bases outside the gene matches: 3. CDR1 is MDHEN and CDR2 is SYDVKM in the germline V gene. The TCR comes from a human donor who received an intestinal transplant. This sequence joins TRBV28 and TRBJ1-3, with 8 bases aligning to TRBD1. This specimen consisted of unstimulated CD8+ T cells sorted from spleen or lymph node cells, obtained before intestinal transplant. The CDR3 sequence: CASSLLQGDSGNTIYF. In DNA form, the CDR3 reads TGTGCCAGCAGTTTACTACAGGGGGACTCTGGAAACACCATATATTTT. Combining the CDR3 with reference TRBV28 and TRBJ1-3 gives the whole variable domain DVKVTQSSRYLVKRTGEKVFLECVQDMDHENMFWYRQDPGLGLRLIYFSYDVKMKEKGDIPEGYSVSREKKERFSLILESASTNQTSMYLCASSLLQGDSGNTIYFGEGSWLTVV.